Presented here are 20 T cell receptor beta chains from one specimen sequenced in a study of cytomegalovirus exposure and HLA in healthy donors. PCR employed 60 Vbeta and 13 Jbeta primers. Measured with immunoSEQ multiplex PCR; TCRdb has only the in-frame clones, and not every one. This table holds 180,000 or so clones, 65% to 80% found once. The specimen sequenced was PBMCs. All receptors come from a young woman in good health and CMV-seropositive.

This chain connects TRBV6-5 to TRBJ2-3; D is perhaps TRBD2 (6 bases). The V end was cut by 6 bases, the J end by 4 bases, with 17 bases between. Germline CDR1 reads MNHEY; CDR2 reads SVGAGI. The CDR3 runs to 15 residues. The CDR3 bases are TGTGCCAGCAGAAGCCGCGGGGAAGGCGCAGATACGCAGTATTTT. Translated: CASRSRGEGADTQYF.

The CDR3 protein is CASSYRQGDTEAFF. CDR3 coding DNA: TGTGCCAGCAGTTACCGACAGGGCGACACTGAAGCTTTCTTT. The J gene is TRBJ1-1, the V gene TRBV6-5; 7 bases match TRBD1. The CDR3 extends over 14 amino acids. V lost 2 bases to trimming and J lost 3 bases; unmatched junction nucleotides: 3. Germline CDR1 is MNHEY and CDR2 is SVGAGI.

This clone was observed once. This rearrangement joins TRBV5-4 to TRBJ1-4; TRBD1 agrees at 11 bases. The trim removed 0 bases at V and 7 bases at J, leaving 2 bases unmatched. Germline V lookup: CDR1 SGHNT, CDR2 YYREEE (reference sequence). The CDR3 extends over 15 amino acids. This CDR3 reads CASSLGTGGSEKLFF. The CDR3, as DNA: TGTGCCAGCAGCTTGGGGACAGGGGGCAGTGAAAAACTGTTTTTT. Full variable domain (remainder filled in from reference TRBV5-4 and TRBJ1-4): ETGVTQSPTHLIKTRGQQVTLRCSSQSGHNTVSWYQQALGQGPQFIFQYYREEENGRGNFPPRFSGLQFPNYSSELNVNALELDDSALYLCASSLGTGGSEKLFFGSGTQLSVL.

The chain has TRBV4-1 and TRBJ1-5, with D possibly TRBD1 on 5 matching bases. The CDR3 length is 17 residues. CDR1 MGHRA and CDR2 YSYEKL come from the germline V gene. Trimming cost V 1 base and J 0 bases, with 13 bases left between them. Here the CDR3 reads CASSQVRVPYSNQPQHF. CDR3 coding DNA: TGCGCCAGCAGCCAAGTCAGGGTCCCTTATAGCAATCAGCCCCAGCATTTT.

The chain couples TRBV4-3 to TRBJ2-1; 11 nucleotides line up with TRBD2. There are 16 residues in the CDR3. Germline CDR1 LGHNA, CDR2 YSLEER. Trimming took 3 bases from V and 4 from J; bases not matched to a gene: 5. The CDR3 spells CASSQMVAGGYNEQFF. In DNA form, the CDR3 reads TGCGCCAGCAGCCAGATGGTAGCGGGGGGGTACAATGAGCAGTTCTTC.

This clone was seen only once. The J gene is TRBJ1-1, the V gene TRBV7-9, with a possible D match to TRBD1 (6 bases). The CDR3 spans 15 residues. Per germline, CDR1 SEHNR and CDR2 FQNEAQ (reference sequence). The ends were cut back, 2 bases at V and 1 base at J, with 11 bases in the middle. This CDR3 is CASSLTQGQNTEAFF. Here the CDR3 DNA reads TGTGCCAGCAGCTTAACACAGGGCCAGAACACTGAAGCTTTCTTT.

The chain joins TRBV5-6 to TRBJ1-5; D is possibly TRBD1 (6 bases). Germline values: CDR1 SGHDT, CDR2 YYEEEE. V lost 5 bases, J lost 0 bases, and 15 bases lay in between. This CDR3 has 16 residues. The CDR3 DNA follows: TGTGCCAGCAGATCCGGACAGTTTTATAGCAATCAGCCCCAGCATTTT. It codes for CASRSGQFYSNQPQHF.

The chain has TRBV28 and TRBJ2-1; D is possibly TRBD2 (5 bases). Germline CDR1 MDHEN, CDR2 SYDVKM. The germline V and J ends were trimmed by 3 bases and 0 bases, with 9 bases remaining between them. This CDR3 has 15 residues. This CDR3 reads CASSFSSASYNEQFF. The CDR3 DNA reads as TGTGCCAGCAGTTTTAGTAGCGCCTCCTACAATGAGCAGTTCTTC.

V is TRBV19 and J is TRBJ2-2; 8 nucleotides match TRBD1. The germline CDR1 and CDR2 sequences are LNHDA and SQIVND (reference sequence). The CDR3 runs to 14 residues. V shed 5 bases, J shed 4 bases, and the junction held 3 bases outside the gene matches. The CDR3 reads CASSGRGPTGELFF. The CDR3 DNA reads as TGTGCCAGTAGTGGCAGGGGGCCCACCGGGGAGCTGTTTTTT.

This clone appeared once. The chain couples TRBV13 to TRBJ2-3; 8 bases agree with TRBD2. Losses at the gene ends were 2 bases for V and 3 bases for J; bases not matched to a gene: 7. Germline assignment: CDR1 PRHDT and CDR2 FYEKMQ (reference sequence). CDR3 length: 16 amino acids. The CDR3 sequence is CASSLYSGGATDTQYF. The DNA of the CDR3 is TGTGCCAGCAGCTTATACTCCGGGGGGGCAACAGATACGCAGTATTTT.

In its sample, this clone was seen a few times. The genes are TRBV11-2 and TRBJ1-6; D uncertain. The V gene lost 0 bases and the J gene lost 12 bases, with 9 bases spanning the gap. Germline values: CDR1 SGHAT, CDR2 FQNNGV. CDR3 size: 13 residues. CDR3 amino acids: CASSLDEGLPLHF. CDR3 nucleotides: TGTGCCAGCAGCTTAGACGAGGGTTTACCCCTCCACTTT.

This clone occurred once. The chain carries TRBV11-2 and TRBJ2-5; 7 nucleotides agree with TRBD1. Per germline, CDR1 SGHAT and CDR2 FQNNGV. With V trimmed by 8 bases and J by 5 bases, 8 bases remained unmatched. The CDR3 is made up of 13 amino acids. The CDR3 loop reads CASSGQLEETQYF. The CDR3 DNA reads TGTGCCAGCTCGGGACAGTTGGAGGAGACCCAGTACTTC.

This sequence joins TRBV5-8 and TRBJ1-4; 7 positions agree with TRBD1. There are 14 residues in the CDR3. CDR1 is SGHTS, CDR2 YDEGEE, per germline. The trim removed 3 bases at V and 5 bases at J, leaving 4 bases unmatched. The CDR3 here is CASSSGQWNEKLFF. The CDR3 nucleotides are TGTGCCAGCAGCTCGGGACAGTGGAATGAAAAACTGTTTTTT.

This clone was observed a single time. The rearrangement joins TRBV23-1 to TRBJ2-4; 12 bases fit TRBD1. TRBV23-1 is annotated as an ORF whose role is uncertain. With V trimmed by 9 bases and J by 4 bases, 22 bases remained unmatched. This CDR3 has 20 residues. The CDR3 DNA reads TGCGCCAGGGCCCCTCCTAAGAGTCGGGACAGGGGGCCGGAAAAAAACATTCAGTACTTC. It specifies CARAPPKSRDRGPEKNIQYF.

The gene calls are TRBV6-6 and TRBJ2-2, with a tentative D call TRBD2 (5 bases). Germline CDR1 and CDR2: MNHNY and SVGAGI (reference sequence). The CDR3 is made up of 15 amino acids. Trimming shortened V by 5 bases and J by 5 bases, and 15 bases separated the two germline ends. The CDR3 nucleotides are TGTGCCAGCAGTAAGACTACGCCGGGGACCGGGGAGCTGTTTTTT. Amino acids: CASSKTTPGTGELFF.

The CDR3 here is CASSPQGQAGYEQYF. As DNA, the CDR3 is TGTGCCAGCAGTCCTCAGGGACAGGCTGGGTACGAGCAGTACTTC. This rearrangement joins TRBV28 to TRBJ2-7; 8 nucleotides match TRBD1. Per germline, CDR1 MDHEN and CDR2 SYDVKM. The V gene end was trimmed by 5 bases and the J gene end by 4 bases; junction bases not matched to a gene: 10. This CDR3 region has 15 residues.

This clone was counted a single time. This chain joins TRBV29-1 and TRBJ1-1; a weak D match, TRBD1 (5 bases). The CDR3 contains 14 residues. The V gene lost 7 bases and the J gene lost 4 bases, with 19 bases spanning the gap. Germline V gene lookup returns CDR1 SQVTM and CDR2 ANQGSEA. The CDR3 coding sequence is TGCAGCGCGTCTGCCGGGAGCGGGGCCACTGAAGCTTTCTTT. It translates to CSASAGSGATEAFF.

The rearrangement joins TRBV11-3 to TRBJ2-5; 12 bases agree with TRBD2. The germline gives CDR1 SGHNT, CDR2 YENEEA. The CDR3 has 14 amino acids. Trimming at V came to 4 bases and at J to 5 bases, leaving 2 bases not matched to a gene. The CDR3 reads CASSWTSGIETQYF. CDR3 DNA sequence: TGTGCCAGCAGCTGGACTAGCGGGATTGAGACCCAGTACTTC.

The chain carries TRBV9 and TRBJ2-5; 7 positions match TRBD1. The V segment lost 4 bases and the J segment 1 base; nucleotides outside the gene matches: 4. The CDR3 totals 14 residues. Germline values: CDR1 SGDLS, CDR2 YYNGEE. CDR3 loop: CASSPRDSQETQYF. CDR3 coding DNA: TGTGCCAGCAGCCCCCGGGACAGCCAAGAGACCCAGTACTTC.

The J gene is TRBJ1-2, the V gene TRBV4-3; no firm D call. Trimming stripped 1 base from V and 4 bases from J, with 19 bases between. This CDR3 spans 17 amino acids. In germline, CDR1 is LGHNA, CDR2 YSLEER. The CDR3 DNA is TGCGCCAGCAGCCAAGTGTACACTCTAGCCGTGGGCTATGGCTACACCTTC. Amino acids: CASSQVYTLAVGYGYTF.